Below, 27 T cell receptor beta chains from the same sample are listed, as sequenced in a study of blood T cell repertoires in COVID-19. Sequencing was performed with immunoSEQ multiplex PCR; in TCRdb, only in-frame clones are kept and a portion is missing. The table records 100,000 to 130,000 clones, 60% to 85% of them present only once. The sample consisted of peripheral blood. The receptors were sampled from a woman aged 40 to 49 with acute or convalescent COVID-19.

The rearrangement links TRBV3-1 (or the pseudogene TRBV3-2) to TRBJ1-6; 8 bases are a match to TRBD1. The CDR3 is 15 residues long. Germline assignment: CDR1 LGHDT and CDR2 YNNKEL (reference sequence). V gave up 1 base and J gave up 7 bases; unmatched junction bases: 3. Here the CDR3 reads CASSQVAGGNSPLHF. CDR3 nucleotides: TGTGCCAGCAGCCAAGTGGCAGGGGGCAATTCACCCCTCCACTTT.

This chain connects TRBV6-6 to TRBJ1-6; no clear D gene. The V gene lost 5 bases and the J gene lost 7 bases, with 18 bases spanning the gap. Germline CDR1 and CDR2: MNHNY and SVGAGI (reference sequence). This CDR3 is built from 16 residues. The CDR3 coding sequence is TGTGCCAGCAGTCTGGCCACAGTAGAATGGAATTCACCCCTCCACTTT. Amino acid sequence: CASSLATVEWNSPLHF.

The V call is TRBV10-2, the J call TRBJ2-5; D unclear. The CDR3 consists of 12 residues. In germline, CDR1 is WSHSY, CDR2 SAAADI. The V end lost 5 bases, the J end lost 4 bases, and 8 bases lay between the germline ends. The CDR3 DNA reads as TGCGCCAGCAGTCTAGTACGAGAGACCCAGTACTTC. This sequence encodes CASSLVRETQYF.

V and J are TRBV19 and TRBJ1-5; a weak D match, TRBD1 (5 bases). This CDR3 spans 13 amino acids. Germline V gene lookup returns CDR1 LNHDA and CDR2 SQIVND (reference sequence). The V and J ends lost 3 bases and 5 bases respectively, with 8 bases between them. CDR3 coding DNA: TGTGCCAGTAGTATGACAGCCCATCAGCCCCAGCATTTT. Translating gives CASSMTAHQPQHF.

This chain connects TRBV7-2 to TRBJ1-5; D not resolved. CDR3 length equals 14 residues. CDR1 is SGHTA, CDR2 FQGNSA, per germline. Trimming pared 1 base from V and 7 bases from J, leaving 11 bases between. The CDR3 here is CASSLGTVLQPQHF. DNA of the CDR3: TGTGCCAGCAGCTTAGGTACGGTTCTCCAGCCCCAGCATTTT.

This chain links TRBV5-1 with TRBJ1-1; 10 nucleotides align to TRBD1. V lost 4 bases to trimming and J lost 3 bases; unmatched junction nucleotides: 6. There are 15 residues in the CDR3. CDR1 and CDR2 from the germline V gene are SGHRS and YFSETQ. This CDR3 is CASSPRTGGDTEAFF. Written as DNA, the CDR3 is TGCGCCAGCAGCCCACGGACAGGGGGGGACACTGAAGCTTTCTTT.

V usage is TRBV6-5 and J usage is TRBJ1-5; D is undetermined. This CDR3 is built from 13 residues. Trimming left V 8 bases short and J 5 bases short, with 13 bases between. Germline values: CDR1 MNHEY, CDR2 SVGAGI. This chain's CDR3 is CASGLYSDQPQHF. The CDR3, as DNA: TGTGCCAGCGGGCTATATTCGGATCAGCCCCAGCATTTT.

This chain uses TRBV7-2 with TRBJ1-1; D perhaps matches TRBD1 (5 bases). The CDR3 sequence is 15 residues long. CDR1 and CDR2 from the germline V gene are SGHTA and FQGNSA. Trimming pared 1 base from V and 5 bases from J, leaving 14 bases between. The DNA of the CDR3 is TGTGCCAGCAGCTTAGGCTATGGGGCAGGGACTGAAGCTTTCTTT. This codes for CASSLGYGAGTEAFF.

This clone was detected a few times. This rearrangement joins TRBV3-1 (or the pseudogene TRBV3-2) to TRBJ2-1, with D unclear. The CDR3 sequence is 17 residues long. Trimming stripped 4 bases from V and 0 bases from J, with 16 bases between. The V gene's germline CDR1 is LGHDT and CDR2 YNNKEL (reference sequence). The CDR3 reads CASSLSTSSSSYNEQFF. The CDR3 DNA follows: TGTGCCAGCAGCCTTTCGACATCTTCGAGCTCCTACAATGAGCAGTTCTTC.

This chain links TRBV11-2 with TRBJ2-3, with D perhaps TRBD2 (6 bases). The CDR3 has 16 amino acids. The V end lost 1 base, the J end lost 2 bases, and 13 bases lay between the germline ends. CDR1 is SGHAT, CDR2 FQNNGV, per germline. CDR3 coding DNA: TGTGCCAGCAGCTTAGGGTTCGGCGGGGTCACAGATACGCAGTATTTT. This sequence encodes CASSLGFGGVTDTQYF. Looking up the rest from reference TRBV11-2 and TRBJ2-3 gives the full variable domain: EAGVAQSPRYKIIEKRQSVAFWCNPISGHATLYWYQQILGQGPKLLIQFQNNGVVDDSQLPKDRFSAERLKGVDSTLKIQPAKLEDSAVYLCASSLGFGGVTDTQYFGPGTRLTVL.

The chain uses TRBV4-1 and TRBJ1-1; a weak D match, TRBD1 (5 bases). The CDR3 sequence is 14 residues long. Per the germline V gene, CDR1 is MGHRA and CDR2 is YSYEKL. Trimming removed 4 bases from V and 7 bases from J, with 16 bases in between. The CDR3 bases are TGCGCCAGCAGCCGCACCGGAGGGGCGGTTGAAGCTTTCTTT. Protein: CASSRTGGAVEAFF.

The chain combines TRBV30 with TRBJ2-3; D perhaps matches TRBD1 (5 bases). CDR1 and CDR2 from the germline V gene are GTSNPN and SVGIG (reference sequence). This CDR3 has 11 residues. V lost 8 bases and J 10 bases, leaving 16 bases between the germline ends. CDR3 amino acids: CARDSSGPQYF. CDR3 sequence (DNA): TGTGCCCGAGACAGTTCCGGTCCGCAGTATTTT.

The rearrangement joins TRBV5-1 to TRBJ1-1; TRBD1 might be the D (6 bases). V was trimmed by 4 bases and J by 0 bases, leaving 16 bases between them. Germline values: CDR1 SGHRS, CDR2 YFSETQ. This CDR3 spans 16 amino acids. DNA for the CDR3: TGCGCCAGCAGCATAGGACAGACTTACATGAACACTGAAGCTTTCTTT. Its translation: CASSIGQTYMNTEAFF.

The rearrangement uses TRBV7-2 and TRBJ1-5; D possibly corresponds to TRBD1 (5 bases). The CDR3 is made up of 15 amino acids. Germline values: CDR1 SGHTA, CDR2 FQGNSA. V lost 4 bases and J lost 7, with 17 bases in between. The CDR3 here is CASSSNTEWGQPQHF. The CDR3 DNA follows: TGTGCCAGCAGCTCTAACACGGAGTGGGGCCAGCCCCAGCATTTT.

The rearrangement joins TRBV5-1 to TRBJ2-2; 8 nucleotides agree with TRBD1. J was trimmed by 3 bases and V by 5 bases; bases with no gene match: 0. This CDR3 is built from 13 residues. The germline V gene encodes CDR1 SGHRS and CDR2 YFSETQ. In DNA, the CDR3 is TGCGCCAGCAGACAGGGGGACACCGGGGAGCTGTTTTTT. Amino acids: CASRQGDTGELFF.

This clone was counted once. The J gene is TRBJ1-2, the V gene TRBV19, with unresolved D. Germline CDR1 and CDR2: LNHDA and SQIVND (reference sequence). CDR3 length: 14 residues. Between the trimmed V and J ends, which lost 3 bases and 6 bases, there was a span of 14 bases. The CDR3 is CASSIPDGQDGYTF. Written as DNA, the CDR3 is TGTGCCAGTAGTATCCCTGACGGCCAGGATGGCTACACCTTC. The full variable domain, completed using reference TRBV19 and TRBJ1-2, is DGGITQSPKYLFRKEGQNVTLSCEQNLNHDAMYWYRQDPGQGLRLIYYSQIVNDFQKGDIAEGYSVSREKKESFPLTVTSAQKNPTAFYLCASSIPDGQDGYTFGSGTRLTVV.

V gene TRBV2 combines with J gene TRBJ1-6; the D is unclear. Germline V lookup: CDR1 SNHLY, CDR2 FYNNEI. The CDR3 is 13 residues long. V was pared by 6 bases and J by 3 bases, with 6 bases between. CDR3 in amino acids: CASRSGYNSPLHF. The CDR3 DNA sequence: TGTGCCAGCAGGTCGGGCTATAATTCACCCCTCCACTTT.

This chain connects TRBV18 to TRBJ2-5; TRBD1 matches at 8 bases. Germline V lookup: CDR1 KGHSH, CDR2 LQKENI. The CDR3 has 16 amino acids. After removal of 1 base from V and 4 bases from J, the junction contained 8 bases not matched to a gene. The CDR3 is CASSPRPLTGAETQYF. The CDR3 nucleotides are TGTGCCAGCTCACCACGGCCATTGACAGGGGCAGAGACCCAGTACTTC.

This clone has at least ten counts. The V gene is TRBV3-1 (or the pseudogene TRBV3-2), the J gene TRBJ2-1, with D perhaps matching TRBD1 (5 bases). The CDR3 loop spans 15 amino acids. The ends were cut back, 0 bases at V and 6 bases at J, with 12 bases in the middle. The germline V gene has CDR1 LGHDT and CDR2 YNNKEL (reference sequence). The chain's CDR3 is CASSQEGQLCNEQFF. CDR3 nucleotides: TGTGCCAGCAGCCAAGAAGGACAACTATGCAATGAGCAGTTCTTC.

This chain uses TRBV30 with TRBJ2-3; D gene ambiguous. The V gene lost 6 bases and the J gene lost 7 bases, with 14 bases spanning the gap. Germline V lookup: CDR1 GTSNPN, CDR2 SVGIG (reference sequence). The length of the CDR3 is 12 residues. CDR3 region: CACSLSRNTQYF. The CDR3 DNA reads as TGTGCCTGCTCCCTGTCGCGGAATACGCAGTATTTT.

This chain connects TRBV7-2 to TRBJ1-1; TRBD1 matches at 9 bases. Germline assignment: CDR1 SGHTA and CDR2 FQGNSA. The J segment lost 11 bases and the V segment lost 4 bases, leaving 14 bases of the junction unmatched. This CDR3 has 15 residues. The DNA for the CDR3 is TGTGCCAGCAGCTCCTTACAGGGGGCCTCTCCCTTGGCTTTCTTT. It encodes CASSSLQGASPLAFF. Combining the CDR3 with reference TRBV7-2 and TRBJ1-1 gives the whole variable domain GAGVSQSPSNKVTEKGKDVELRCDPISGHTALYWYRQSLGQGLEFLIYFQGNSAPDKSGLPSDRFSAERTGGSVSTLTIQRTQQEDSAVYLCASSSLQGASPLAFFGQGTRLTVV.

The sample holds a few counts of this clone. The identical CDR3 is also encoded by other nucleotide sequences in the sample. This chain links TRBV5-1 with TRBJ1-5; D might be TRBD1 (6 bases). This CDR3 spans 14 amino acids. The germline V gene has CDR1 SGHRS and CDR2 YFSETQ. V dropped 2 bases and J dropped 4 bases, with 10 bases sitting between them. The CDR3 DNA is TGCGCCAGCAGCTTAGAGGGGGGGAATCAGCCCCAGCATTTT. Translating it yields CASSLEGGNQPQHF.

The V and J genes are TRBV6-6 and TRBJ2-1; possibly TRBD1 for D (5 bases). The germline V gene has CDR1 MNHNY and CDR2 SVGAGI (reference sequence). The CDR3 spans 13 residues. Trimming pared 5 bases from V and 7 bases from J, leaving 12 bases between. The CDR3 DNA reads TGTGCCAGCAGTCTAGGGCAGGGAAATGAGCAGTTCTTC. Translation: CASSLGQGNEQFF.

J is TRBJ2-4 and V is TRBV11-1, with 7 bases identical to TRBD2. Per germline, CDR1 SGHAT and CDR2 FQDESV (reference sequence). J was trimmed by 8 bases and V by 5 bases; bases with no gene match: 9. This CDR3 contains 14 residues. The DNA of the CDR3 is TGTGCCAGCAGCCCGGGGAGGGGCCGGGACATTCAGTACTTC. Protein product: CASSPGRGRDIQYF.

This rearrangement joins TRBV3-1 (or the pseudogene TRBV3-2) to TRBJ2-1; D is unresolved. CDR1 and CDR2 from the germline V gene are LGHDT and YNNKEL (reference sequence). The CDR3 is made up of 13 amino acids. V gave up 4 bases and J gave up 5 bases, with 9 bases separating them. As DNA, the CDR3 is TGTGCCAGCAGCCCTACCCCGGACAATGAGCAGTTCTTC. It encodes CASSPTPDNEQFF.

The chain employs TRBV15 and TRBJ2-1, with 7 bases fitting TRBD2. The CDR3 loop spans 16 amino acids. Looked up from germline, CDR1 is LNHNV and CDR2 is YYDKDF (reference sequence). V lost 1 base, J lost 5 bases, and 8 bases stayed unmatched. CDR3 bases: TGTGCCACCAGCAGAGCGGGGGGTTCGCGGAACAATGAGCAGTTCTTC. Its translation: CATSRAGGSRNNEQFF.

V and J are TRBV11-3 and TRBJ2-2, with 12 bases aligning to TRBD1. The CDR3 extends over 18 amino acids. Germline-derived CDR1 and CDR2 are SGHNT and YENEEA. Trimming took 5 bases from V and 7 from J; bases not matched to a gene: 14. The CDR3 DNA reads as TGTGCCAGCAGCCCCGGGACAGGGGGCTTAGCGGGGGTCGGGGAGCTGTTTTTT. Translated: CASSPGTGGLAGVGELFF.